A selection of T cell receptor beta chains follows, all from one sample in a study of CD8+ T cells in alopecia areata. Generated by immunoSEQ multiplex PCR, the TCRdb table keeps only in-frame clones and is missing some. The sample lists approximately 130,000 clones, around 48% occurring once. Sample: NKG2D-low CD8+ T cells sorted from blood. Every receptor here comes from a human donor with alopecia areata. Each CDR3 is given with its conserved first and last residue. D genes are given only for firm matches. Clone size appears in some rows only: once, few, many, or a class for an expanded clone.

size,V,D,J,DNA,CDR3
once,TRBV28,TRBD2,TRBJ2-5,TGTGCCAGCAGTTTAGACGGGAGGGAAGAGACCCAGTACTTC,CASSLDGREETQYF
-,TRBV7-9,-,TRBJ2-5,TGTGCCAGCAGCTTAGAAGCAGGGTTGCGAGAGACCCAGTACTTC,CASSLEAGLRETQYF
-,TRBV29-1,-,TRBJ1-1,TGCAGCGTTGAAGGACCCAATGGGGACACTGAAGCTTTCTTT,CSVEGPNGDTEAFF
-,TRBV11-2,-,TRBJ2-7,TGTGCCAGCAGCTTCCTAGGCGAGCAGTACTTC,CASSFLGEQYF
-,TRBV5-6,-,TRBJ2-1,TGTGCCAGCAGCTTGATCGTCAATGAGCAGTTCTTC,CASSLIVNEQFF
-,TRBV28,-,TRBJ2-4,TGTGCCAGCAGTTTAGGCAGGGGAGAGTCCATCGTGTACTTC,CASSLGRGESIVYF
few,TRBV29-1,TRBD2,TRBJ2-7,TGCAGCGGCTCCACTAGCGGCGATGACGAGCAGTACTTC,CSGSTSGDDEQYF
few,TRBV29-1,-,TRBJ1-2,TGCAGCGCGATGTACAGCGGGGGCTACACCTTC,CSAMYSGGYTF
once,TRBV29-1,-,TRBJ2-5,TGCAGCGTGGACTCAGGGCTAACCAACAACAGGGCCCAGTACTTC,CSVDSGLTNNRAQYF
-,TRBV27,-,TRBJ2-7,TGTGCCAGCAGCCCAGTTATCAGCTCCTACGAGCAGTACTTC,CASSPVISSYEQYF
few,TRBV29-1,TRBD1,TRBJ2-1,TGCAGCGCCGCAGGGGGAGCCGACAATGAGCAGTTCTTC,CSAAGGADNEQFF
once,TRBV6-6,-,TRBJ2-7,TGTGCCAGCAGTTACTCTCGGGACTCGGGTACCTACGAGCAGTACTTC,CASSYSRDSGTYEQYF
-,TRBV2,-,TRBJ2-7,TGTGCCAGCAGTGGGGGCGAGCAGTACTTC,CASSGGEQYF
-,TRBV29-1,-,TRBJ1-2,TGCAGCGTTGATTCCAGAAATGGCTACACCTTC,CSVDSRNGYTF
few,TRBV28,-,TRBJ2-5,TGTGCCAGCAGTTCACCGAACAGGGTGGAGACCCAGTACTTC,CASSSPNRVETQYF
few,TRBV4-1,-,TRBJ2-1,TGCGCCAGCAGCCAAGATCCCGGGTTGGGGAATGAGCAGTTCTTC,CASSQDPGLGNEQFF
-,TRBV29-1,-,TRBJ2-7,TGCAGCGTGGAGACGGAATCCTACGAGCAGTACTTC,CSVETESYEQYF
-,TRBV4-1,TRBD1,TRBJ2-7,TGCGCCAGCAGCCAGCCGGGACAGGGAGCGTACGAGCAGTACTTC,CASSQPGQGAYEQYF
-,TRBV5-4,-,TRBJ2-5,TGTGCCAGCAGCGATACGTACCAAGAGACCCAGTACTTC,CASSDTYQETQYF
once,TRBV5-1,-,TRBJ2-1,TGCGCCAGCAGCTTTAAACAGGGAGAGGACAATGAGCAGTTCTTC,CASSFKQGEDNEQFF
-,TRBV29-1,-,TRBJ2-3,TGCAGCGCGTCAGGCCCCCACACAGATACGCAGTATTTT,CSASGPHTDTQYF
-,TRBV9,TRBD1,TRBJ2-4,TGTGCCAGCAGCCCCCGACAGGGAAACATTCAGTACTTC,CASSPRQGNIQYF
-,TRBV10-2,-,TRBJ2-7,TGCGCCAGCAGTTCCGGGGAGCAGTACTTC,CASSSGEQYF
-,TRBV27,-,TRBJ2-7,TGTGCCAGCAGGGTTGGGGGGCCTAGCTCCTACGAGCAGTACTTC,CASRVGGPSSYEQYF
-,TRBV6-6,-,TRBJ2-3,TGTGCCAGCAGTTACAGTTCCGACTTAAACACAGATACGCAGTATTTT,CASSYSSDLNTDTQYF
-,TRBV11-2,TRBD1,TRBJ2-3,TGTGCCAGCAGCTGGGGACAGGGCTCAGATACGCAGTATTTT,CASSWGQGSDTQYF
-,TRBV27,-,TRBJ2-1,TGTGCCAGCAGTTTTGAGTGGAACAATGAGCAGTTCTTC,CASSFEWNNEQFF
once,TRBV29-1,-,TRBJ2-7,TGCAGCGTTGAGGAAACCTACGAGCAGTACTTC,CSVEETYEQYF
-,TRBV7-9,TRBD1,TRBJ1-4,TGTGCCAGCAGCTTAGTGGACAGGGCTGAAAAACTGTTTTTT,CASSLVDRAEKLFF
-,TRBV4-1,-,TRBJ2-5,TGCGCCAGCAACGAAGGGGAAGAAGAGACCCAGTACTTC,CASNEGEEETQYF
few,TRBV29-1,-,TRBJ2-7,TGCAGCGGCACTCGGAAGATCGTCGGGCGTACGGGGGCCTACGAGCAGTACTTC,CSGTRKIVGRTGAYEQYF
few,TRBV29-1,-,TRBJ1-1,TGCAGCGTTGCGGGCCTGGGCGGGAACACTGAAGCTTTCTTT,CSVAGLGGNTEAFF
few,TRBV29-1,-,TRBJ2-1,TGCAGCGTTGGAGATGAGCAGTTCTTC,CSVGDEQFF
-,TRBV7-9,-,TRBJ1-6,TGTGCCAGCAGCTTACAGGGCCGTAATAATTCACCCCTCCACTTT,CASSLQGRNNSPLHF
-,TRBV29-1,-,TRBJ2-5,TGCAGCGCCGAAGGGGAGTTGGAAGAGACCCAGTACTTC,CSAEGELEETQYF
-,TRBV7-8,-,TRBJ1-5,TGTGCCAGCAGCTTAGGAGAGCTCCAGCCCCAGCATTTT,CASSLGELQPQHF
-,TRBV29-1,-,TRBJ2-7,TGCAGCGTTGAAGAAGGGCCCGCCTACGAGCAGTACTTC,CSVEEGPAYEQYF
-,TRBV11-2,TRBD1,TRBJ2-7,TGTGCCAGCAGCTTAGGACAGGGACGCTCCTACGAGCAGTACTTC,CASSLGQGRSYEQYF
-,TRBV27,-,TRBJ1-6,TGTGCCAGCAGTTTATCAGACTATAATTCACCCCTCCACTTT,CASSLSDYNSPLHF
-,TRBV2,-,TRBJ2-2,TGTGCCAGCACGAGCTCGGAGACCGGGGAGCTGTTTTTT,CASTSSETGELFF
few,TRBV19,TRBD2,TRBJ2-2,TGTGCCAGTACACTAGCGGGAGTCACCGGGGAGCTGTTTTTT,CASTLAGVTGELFF
-,TRBV29-1,TRBD2,TRBJ2-2,TGCAGCGCCGAGGTTGGGGGGGACAACACCGGGGAGCTGTTTTTT,CSAEVGGDNTGELFF
-,TRBV27,TRBD2,TRBJ2-7,TGTGCCAGCAGTCAGACTAGCTTGAGCGAGCAGTACTTC,CASSQTSLSEQYF
few,TRBV7-9,-,TRBJ2-1,TGTGCCAGCAGCTTAACTGGCTCCTACAATGAGCAGTTCTTC,CASSLTGSYNEQFF
-,TRBV2,-,TRBJ1-2,TGTGCCAGCAGCGCTGGGGTGGGCTACACCTTC,CASSAGVGYTF
-,TRBV28,TRBD2,TRBJ2-7,TGTGCCAGTGCTAGCGGGAGGGCCCTCGACGAGCAGTACTTC,CASASGRALDEQYF
few,TRBV29-1,TRBD1,TRBJ2-1,TGCAGCGTTGTCAGGGGGTCCCTGTTCTTC,CSVVRGSLFF
-,TRBV7-9,-,TRBJ1-5,TGTGCCAGCAGCTCCGTAGGTGGTCAGCCCCAGCATTTT,CASSSVGGQPQHF
few,TRBV5-1,-,TRBJ2-2,TGCGCCAGCAGCTTGACTCGGGATCCGAACACCGGGGAGCTGTTTTTT,CASSLTRDPNTGELFF
once,TRBV4-3,-,TRBJ2-5,TGCGCCAGCAGCCAAGATCGAGAGACCCAGTACTTC,CASSQDRETQYF